The sample holds many counts of the clone carrying this T cell receptor beta chain. V was cut by 5 bases and J by 1 base, with 12 bases left in between. CDR3 length equals 15 residues. Germline loops: CDR1 SEHNR, CDR2 FQNEAQ (reference sequence). The data were obtained in a study of human T cells and chemical hapten exposure. Study-wide background: Patch testing was performed with 0.01% DPC on the upper back, with reading at 6 days.

Time point specified: pre-sensitization, week 0. Documented treatment: therapeutic diphenylcyclopropenone sensitization with weekly scalp DPC. TCRdb itself ran the RACE reads through MiXCR, one entry per CDR3 protein. The sample includes roughly 380,000 distinct CDR3 sequences, 4.5% to 6% seen only once; the top ten take around 2.6%. This chain links TRBV7-9 with TRBJ2-1; the D gene is possibly TRBD2 (6 bases). The source of this sequence is a woman in her forties or fifties with alopecia areata. Some clones in this sample may be carry-over from other donors' samples. Sequenced here: whole blood, sampled in connection with sensitization to the hapten diphenylcyclopropenone (DPC). This chain's CDR3 is CASSDIRESYNEQFF. For the CDR3, the DNA is TGTGCCAGCAGCGATATACGGGAGTCCTACAATGAGCAGTTCTTC.